Shown below are 9 T cell receptor beta chains from a single sample sequenced in a study of blood T cell repertoires in COVID-19. Repertoires were generated with immunoSEQ multiplex PCR, while TCRdb's copy carries only in-frame clones and drops some. Among around 150,000 clones, about 81% were seen once, and the ten largest hold about 10%. Sequenced: peripheral blood. These receptors originate from a man between 60 and 75 years old with active or convalescent COVID-19.

This clone was observed a handful of times. V gene TRBV5-5 combines with J gene TRBJ2-2; 9 bases are a match to TRBD1. The CDR3 has 16 amino acids. Germline assignment: CDR1 SGHKS and CDR2 YYEKEE (reference sequence). V lost 1 base to trimming and J lost 4 bases; unmatched junction nucleotides: 5. CDR3 amino acids: CASSLTQGAGTGELFF. The DNA of the CDR3 is TGTGCCAGCAGCTTGACACAGGGGGCGGGCACCGGGGAGCTGTTTTTT.

V gene TRBV24-1 combines with J gene TRBJ2-7; possibly TRBD1 for D (6 bases). This CDR3 comprises 14 residues. In germline, CDR1 is KGHDR, CDR2 SFDVKD. Trimming took 6 bases from V and 1 from J, leaving 12 bases between them. CDR3 loop: CATSPRGHSYEQYF. The CDR3 DNA follows: TGTGCCACCAGTCCCCGGGGACATTCCTACGAGCAGTACTTC.

This clone was found a few times. The chain combines TRBV4-1 with TRBJ2-3, with 11 bases lining up with TRBD2. The germline gives CDR1 MGHRA, CDR2 YSYEKL. CDR3 length: 17 residues. J lost 0 bases, V lost 3 bases, and 5 bases had no gene match. CDR3 loop: CASSQLGTSGSTDTQYF. The CDR3 DNA reads TGCGCCAGCAGCCAGCTCGGGACTAGCGGAAGCACAGATACGCAGTATTTT.

The chain joins TRBV5-5 to TRBJ1-2; 9 positions match TRBD1. The germline V gene has CDR1 SGHKS and CDR2 YYEKEE (reference sequence). This CDR3 spans 15 amino acids. V was clipped by 2 bases and J by 7 bases; unmatched bases: 9. The CDR3 region is CASSFRGQGASGYTF. CDR3 bases: TGTGCCAGCAGCTTCAGGGGACAGGGTGCGAGTGGCTACACCTTC.

The CDR3 nucleotides read TGTGCCAGCTCACCAGGCAGGGCAGACTATGGCTACACCTTC. It specifies CASSPGRADYGYTF. The V and J genes are TRBV18 and TRBJ1-2, with a weak D call TRBD1 (5 bases). Germline V gives CDR1 KGHSH, CDR2 LQKENI. Deletions cut 2 bases from V and 3 bases from J, with 10 bases between. The CDR3 runs to 14 residues.

CDR3 DNA sequence: TGCGCCAGCAGCCAAGGGACAGTTAACACTGAAGCTTTCTTT. Its protein is CASSQGTVNTEAFF. The chain is built from TRBV4-1 and TRBJ1-1; possibly TRBD1 for D (6 bases). The CDR3 covers 14 residues. V was cut by 1 base and J by 2 bases, with 8 bases left in between. The germline V gene encodes CDR1 MGHRA and CDR2 YSYEKL.

J is TRBJ1-4 and V is TRBV19; the match to TRBD1 covers 7 bases. The CDR3 runs 15 residues. The V and J ends lost 5 bases and 8 bases, in that order; junction bases with no gene match: 11. CDR1 and CDR2 from the germline V gene are LNHDA and SQIVND (reference sequence). For the CDR3, the DNA is TGTGCCAGTAGTCATACAGGGGACCTACGGGAAAAACTGTTTTTT. This codes for CASSHTGDLREKLFF.

The count of this clone is one. This chain joins TRBV5-8 and TRBJ1-6, with 11 nucleotides matching TRBD1. Germline CDR1 and CDR2: SGHTS and YDEGEE. Trimming at V came to 4 bases and at J to 9 bases, leaving 6 bases not matched to a gene. This CDR3 has 15 residues. The CDR3 region has the DNA TGTGCCAGCAGCATCACCGGGACAGGGGGTTCACCCCTCCACTTT. Its translation is CASSITGTGGSPLHF. The whole variable domain, remainder taken from reference TRBV5-8 and TRBJ1-6, is EAGVTQSPTHLIKTRGQQATLRCSPISGHTSVYWYQQALGLGLQFLLWYDEGEERNRGNFPPRFSGRQFPNYSSELNVNALELEDSALYLCASSITGTGGSPLHFGNGTRLTVT.

This sequence joins TRBV7-9 and TRBJ2-3; 7 nucleotides agree with TRBD2. Trimming at V came to 5 bases and at J to 1 base, leaving 3 bases not matched to a gene. This CDR3 contains 14 residues. Germline V gene data show CDR1 as SEHNR and CDR2 as FQNEAQ (reference sequence). CDR3 sequence reads: CASSPRGGTDTQYF. In nucleotides, the CDR3 is TGTGCCAGCAGCCCCCGGGGGGGCACAGATACGCAGTATTTT.